Below are 32 T cell receptor beta chains sequenced from a single sample in a study of cytomegalovirus exposure and HLA in healthy donors. 13 Jbeta primers and 60 Vbeta primers were used for the PCR. Data came from immunoSEQ multiplex PCR; TCRdb stores just in-frame clones and leaves some out. The sample shows 150,000 or so clones, approximately 79% of them seen only once. Sequenced sample: PBMCs. The receptors stem from a woman between 45 and 65 years old in good health and CMV-seropositive.

The chain recombines TRBV10-3 with TRBJ2-1; D is possibly TRBD2 (6 bases). CDR1 is ENHRY, CDR2 SYGVKD, per germline. Trimming stripped 0 bases from V and 9 bases from J, with 18 bases between. The CDR3 is made up of 16 amino acids. Here the CDR3 DNA reads TGTGCCATCAGTGAGTCGGGCGGGGTTCCTGGGGGTGAGCAGTTCTTC. The encoded protein is CAISESGGVPGGEQFF.

The J gene is TRBJ2-7, the V gene TRBV6-5; TRBD2 matches 8 bases. Germline CDR1 reads MNHEY; CDR2 reads SVGAGI. The CDR3 sequence is 15 residues long. V trimming: 7 bases; J trimming: 1 base; junction bases outside the gene matches: 9. This chain's CDR3 is CASTNGGTSSYEQYF. CDR3 bases: TGTGCCAGCACCAACGGTGGGACTAGTTCCTACGAGCAGTACTTC.

V gene TRBV6-5 combines with J gene TRBJ2-7, with 12 positions matching TRBD2. The CDR3 consists of 16 residues. Germline CDR1 reads MNHEY; CDR2 reads SVGAGI. After removal of 0 bases from V and 5 bases from J, the junction contained 5 bases not matched to a gene. The CDR3 sequence: CASSYSSLAGGHEQYF. The CDR3 DNA follows: TGTGCCAGCAGTTACTCGAGCCTAGCGGGAGGGCACGAGCAGTACTTC.

J is TRBJ2-7 and V is TRBV27; D is perhaps TRBD2 (5 bases). Trimming removed 8 bases at V and 7 bases at J, with 15 bases between. There are 12 residues in the CDR3. In germline, CDR1 is MNHEY, CDR2 SMNVEV (reference sequence). CDR3 DNA sequence: TGTGCCAGCGGGAGCCACCGGAGGGAGCAGTACTTC. Amino acids: CASGSHRREQYF.

The CDR3 loop is CASEVGGGRPNEQFF. The CDR3 bases are TGTGCCAGCGAAGTAGGTGGCGGGAGACCCAATGAGCAGTTCTTC. The chain uses TRBV4-2 and TRBJ2-1; 7 positions match TRBD2. This CDR3 has 15 amino acids. The V segment lost 8 bases and the J segment 6 bases; nucleotides outside the gene matches: 13. Germline assignment: CDR1 LGHNA and CDR2 YNFKEQ.

The rearrangement joins TRBV6-5 to TRBJ2-7, with 10 bases that match TRBD1. This CDR3 contains 14 residues. The trim removed 8 bases at V and 4 bases at J, leaving 8 bases unmatched. Germline lookup yields CDR1 MNHEY and CDR2 SVGAGI. The CDR3 sequence is CASSGWDRGYEQYF. The CDR3 nucleotides read TGTGCCAGCTCCGGTTGGGACAGGGGTTACGAGCAGTACTTC.

The chain couples TRBV5-1 to TRBJ2-2, with TRBD1 matching over 9 bases. There are 16 residues in the CDR3. From germline, CDR1 is SGHRS and CDR2 YFSETQ. V lost 3 bases to trimming and J lost 5 bases; unmatched junction nucleotides: 8. CDR3 loop: CASSSTGGDKTGELFF. Written as DNA, the CDR3 is TGCGCCAGCAGCTCCACAGGGGGCGATAAGACCGGGGAGCTGTTTTTT.

Only one count was recorded for this clone. CDR3 bases: TGTGCCAGCAATCGCGGGGGGCGGGCCGGGGAGCTGTTTTTT. Translation: CASNRGGRAGELFF. This rearrangement joins TRBV5-6 to TRBJ2-2; 8 bases are shared with TRBD2. This CDR3 has 14 amino acids. V dropped 6 bases and J dropped 6; count of bases not matched to a gene: 7. Germline assignment: CDR1 SGHDT and CDR2 YYEEEE.

This chain joins TRBV2 and TRBJ2-7; 8 positions match TRBD2. V lost 6 bases and J lost 0; bases outside the gene matches: 4. This CDR3 is built from 14 residues. Germline V gives CDR1 SNHLY, CDR2 FYNNEI. CDR3 sequence reads: CASSLGTSSYEQYF. CDR3 nucleotide sequence: TGTGCCAGCAGCCTAGGGACTAGCTCCTACGAGCAGTACTTC.

The V gene is TRBV5-1, the J gene TRBJ2-3; TRBD1 aligns across 8 bases. CDR1 and CDR2 (germline): SGHRS, YFSETQ. Unmatched junction bases numbered 6, after V lost 0 bases and J lost 0 bases. The CDR3 loop spans 17 amino acids. As DNA, the CDR3 is TGCGCCAGCAGCTTGGAGGCCACAGGGGGTAGCACAGATACGCAGTATTTT. It specifies CASSLEATGGSTDTQYF.

V is TRBV2 and J is TRBJ2-3, with TRBD1 matching 9 bases. CDR3 size: 16 residues. The J segment lost 3 bases and the V segment lost 6 bases, leaving 10 bases of the junction unmatched. CDR1 is SNHLY, CDR2 FYNNEI, per germline. CDR3 in DNA: TGTGCCAGCAGCGTACCTACAGGGGGCGTTACAGATACGCAGTATTTT. Protein product: CASSVPTGGVTDTQYF.

The V and J genes are TRBV9 and TRBJ2-7, with D possibly being TRBD1 (6 bases). V lost 5 bases and J 4 bases, leaving 16 bases between the germline ends. This CDR3 region has 14 residues. Germline CDR1 reads SGDLS; CDR2 reads YYNGEE. CDR3 nucleotide sequence: TGTGCCAGCAGTCAGGGGAGTTGGGCATACGAGCAGTACTTC. Translating it yields CASSQGSWAYEQYF.

CDR3 nucleotide sequence: TGTGCCAGCAGTCCAGGATTGAACACTGAAGCTTTCTTT. Translation: CASSPGLNTEAFF. V and J are TRBV6-1 and TRBJ1-1; D call uncertain. The length of the CDR3 is 13 residues. From germline, CDR1 is MNHNS and CDR2 SASEGT. Trimming removed 5 bases from V and 0 bases from J, with 7 bases in between.

This clone has a single count. The chain recombines TRBV5-4 with TRBJ2-1; 7 positions match TRBD2. The CDR3 has 14 amino acids. V shed 0 bases, J shed 6 bases, and the junction held 3 bases outside the gene matches. Germline V lookup: CDR1 SGHNT, CDR2 YYREEE (reference sequence). In DNA, the CDR3 is TGTGCCAGCAGCTTGGCTGGGAGGGGCAATGAGCAGTTCTTC. It translates to CASSLAGRGNEQFF.

The CDR3: CASSDRGATNEKLFF. The CDR3 nucleotides are TGTGCCAGCAGCGACAGGGGCGCAACTAATGAAAAACTGTTTTTT. This chain connects TRBV2 to TRBJ1-4; 8 bases map to TRBD1. Germline V gives CDR1 SNHLY, CDR2 FYNNEI. This CDR3 has 15 amino acids. Germline trimming cut 6 bases from V and 0 bases from J; bases unmatched to any gene: 3.

This sequence joins TRBV6-5 and TRBJ2-7; D uncertain. The length of the CDR3 is 13 residues. The germline V and J ends were trimmed by 5 bases and 6 bases, with 14 bases remaining between them. Germline CDR1 is MNHEY and CDR2 is SVGAGI. CDR3 amino acids: CASSPTGFGEQYF. The CDR3, as DNA: TGTGCCAGCAGTCCGACCGGGTTTGGCGAGCAGTACTTC.

This chain uses TRBV27 with TRBJ2-1; TRBD1 is a possible D gene (7 bases). Per germline, CDR1 MNHEY and CDR2 SMNVEV (reference sequence). The CDR3 is 16 residues long. The germline V and J ends were trimmed by 2 bases and 2 bases, with 13 bases remaining between them. The DNA for the CDR3 is TGTGCCAGCAGTTTAGGCAGGGGGGCGGCCTACAATGAGCAGTTCTTC. Translation gives CASSLGRGAAYNEQFF.

J is TRBJ2-2 and V is TRBV5-4; D remains ambiguous. The V end was cut by 4 bases, the J end by 1 base, with 8 bases between. The CDR3 has 14 residues. The germline V gene encodes CDR1 SGHNT and CDR2 YYREEE (reference sequence). The CDR3 here is CASSTTGNTGELFF. CDR3 nucleotide sequence: TGTGCCAGCAGCACCACCGGGAACACCGGGGAGCTGTTTTTT.

A few counts support this clone. The rearrangement uses TRBV10-3 and TRBJ2-5; D is unclear. The CDR3 runs to 16 residues. Trimming shortened V by 0 bases and J by 4 bases, and 15 bases separated the two germline ends. In germline, CDR1 is ENHRY, CDR2 SYGVKD. The CDR3 sequence is CAISESGQAGSETQYF. In DNA, the CDR3 is TGTGCCATCAGTGAGTCTGGGCAGGCCGGCTCAGAGACCCAGTACTTC.

The chain has TRBV6-1 and TRBJ1-6; D gene unclear. Germline lookup yields CDR1 MNHNS and CDR2 SASEGT. The CDR3 extends over 14 amino acids. Trimming pared 1 base from V and 9 bases from J, leaving 10 bases between. CDR3 coding DNA: TGTGCCAGCAGTGAAGGGCCAGGTGGTTCACCCCTCCACTTT. Amino acid sequence: CASSEGPGGSPLHF.

CDR3 in amino acids: CASSKNPKTGSSYEQYF. CDR3 nucleotides: TGTGCCAGCTCTAAAAATCCCAAAACAGGGAGCTCCTACGAGCAGTACTTC. This chain connects TRBV18 to TRBJ2-7, with a possible D match to TRBD1 (6 bases). Germline-derived CDR1 and CDR2 are KGHSH and LQKENI. The CDR3 extends over 17 amino acids. Trimming pared 6 bases from V and 0 bases from J, leaving 21 bases between. The entire variable domain, with the rest obtained from reference TRBV18 and TRBJ2-7, is as follows: NAGVMQNPRHLVRRRGQEARLRCSPMKGHSHVYWYRQLPEEGLKFMVYLQKENIIDESGMPKERFSAEFPKEGPSILRIQQVVRGDSAAYFCASSKNPKTGSSYEQYFGPGTRLTVT.

The V and J genes are TRBV7-9 and TRBJ1-3; a possible D gene is TRBD1 (6 bases). The V gene's germline CDR1 is SEHNR and CDR2 FQNEAQ (reference sequence). V was cut by 7 bases and J by 0 bases, with 22 bases left in between. CDR3 length equals 18 residues. For the CDR3, the DNA is TGTGCCAGCACCGACAGCTGGGGGGGGGCCACCTCTGGAAACACCATATATTTT. It codes for CASTDSWGGATSGNTIYF.

The genes are TRBV29-1 and TRBJ2-3; D is uncertain. CDR1 is SQVTM, CDR2 ANQGSEA, per germline. The V and J ends lost 6 bases and 3 bases respectively, with 7 bases between them. There are 11 residues in the CDR3. The CDR3 spells CSVFVTDTQYF. CDR3 DNA sequence: TGCAGCGTCTTTGTGACAGATACGCAGTATTTT.

Turning to this clone: Other nucleotide sequences in the sample specify the same CDR3. V and J are TRBV29-1 and TRBJ2-7; D gene unclear. Deletions cut 6 bases from V and 1 base from J, with 7 bases between. Germline CDR1 SQVTM, CDR2 ANQGSEA. The CDR3 length is 11 residues. In nucleotides, the CDR3 is TGCAGCGTGGCAGGATCCTACGAGCAGTACTTC. Protein product: CSVAGSYEQYF.

A single count supports this clone. The chain recombines TRBV5-1 with TRBJ2-5; D gene unclear. From germline, CDR1 is SGHRS and CDR2 YFSETQ. The ends were cut back, 0 bases at V and 5 bases at J, with 11 bases in the middle. The CDR3 spans 14 residues. CDR3 in amino acids: CASSLEQIIETQYF. CDR3 DNA sequence: TGCGCCAGCAGCTTGGAACAGATTATCGAGACCCAGTACTTC.

CDR3 sequence: CASSQEGRNTGELFF. CDR3 DNA: TGCGCCAGCAGCCAAGAGGGGCGGAACACCGGGGAGCTGTTTTTT. The chain is built from TRBV4-1 and TRBJ2-2; perhaps TRBD1 as D (5 bases). The CDR3 contains 15 residues. V gave up 0 bases and J gave up 1 base, with 6 bases separating them. Germline assignment: CDR1 MGHRA and CDR2 YSYEKL.

The chain has TRBV5-1 and TRBJ1-1; D is unclear. This CDR3 has 14 residues. Trimming took off 0 bases at V and 4 bases at J, with 10 bases between the two ends. CDR1 is SGHRS and CDR2 is YFSETQ in the germline V gene. The CDR3 loop is CASSLGGVGTEAFF. The CDR3 coding sequence is TGCGCCAGCAGCTTGGGAGGAGTAGGCACTGAAGCTTTCTTT.

About this clone itself: At one boundary the junction diverges from the germline segment, which might be a read error. The rearrangement joins TRBV7-9 to TRBJ2-7; unclear D gene. The CDR3 is 12 amino acids. The germline gives CDR1 SEHNR, CDR2 FQNEAQ (reference sequence). The CDR3, as DNA: TGTTCCAGCAGCCCCAGGTCCTACGAGCAGTACTTC. This codes for CSSSPRSYEQYF.

The genes are TRBV11-3 and TRBJ1-1; a possible D gene is TRBD1 (5 bases). Germline CDR1 and CDR2: SGHNT and YENEEA. V lost 3 bases to trimming and J lost 2 bases, with 16 bases between them. There are 16 residues in the CDR3. This chain's CDR3 is CASSLGRGRGNTEAFF. The CDR3 DNA follows: TGTGCCAGCAGCTTGGGGAGAGGGAGGGGAAACACTGAAGCTTTCTTT.

This sequence joins TRBV5-6 and TRBJ2-4, with D maybe TRBD2 (5 bases). The CDR3 totals 13 residues. CDR1 and CDR2 from the germline V gene are SGHDT and YYEEEE. Between the trimmed V and J ends, which lost 6 bases and 7 bases, there was a span of 14 bases. The CDR3 bases are TGTGCCAGCACTACGGGGTTTAGGAACATTCAGTACTTC. Protein product: CASTTGFRNIQYF.

The rearrangement joins TRBV7-9 to TRBJ2-2; a possible D gene is TRBD1 (5 bases). The V gene's germline CDR1 is SEHNR and CDR2 FQNEAQ (reference sequence). The CDR3 contains 14 residues. The V gene lost 1 base and the J gene lost 5 bases, with 8 bases spanning the gap. CDR3 sequence reads: CASSLGTLTGELFF. In nucleotides, the CDR3 is TGTGCCAGCAGCTTAGGGACATTAACCGGGGAGCTGTTTTTT.

This clone has a handful of counts. J is TRBJ1-1 and V is TRBV6-1; 7 nucleotides match TRBD1. In germline, CDR1 is MNHNS, CDR2 SASEGT. The J segment lost 4 bases and the V segment lost 6 bases, leaving 5 bases of the junction unmatched. This CDR3 has 13 residues. CDR3 in DNA: TGTGCCAGCAGCATGACAGGGAGCACTGAAGCTTTCTTT. It yields the protein CASSMTGSTEAFF.